The entry below gives a single TCR beta chain sequence along with its context. Method: immunoSEQ multiplex PCR; TCRdb's copy keeps in-frame clones and lacks some. The table has over 100,000 clones, around 89% seen once. Trimming shortened V by 2 bases and J by 6 bases, and 14 bases separated the two germline ends. CDR1 and CDR2 (germline): ENHRY, SYGVKD. This CDR3 is built from 14 residues. The data were obtained in a study of identifying expanded T cells in peripheral blood. During the collection period, no donor immune events like infections were recorded. The source of this sequence is a person between 18 and 69 years old in good health. The chain uses TRBV10-3 and TRBJ2-7; possible D gene TRBD2, 6 bases. Input material: blood. In nucleotides, the CDR3 is TGTGCCATCAGTGAGGCCGGGAGCCAACGCGAGCAGTACTTC. Translating gives CAISEAGSQREQYF.